The T cell receptor (beta chain) described here comes from a study of read filtering for tumor transcriptome and immune sequencing. On the study more broadly: Mean patient age was about 66 years, range about 45 to 85; around 16 male, around 14 female. Findings and caveats of the study: The CD138-negative fraction was mixed bone marrow immune cells, not pure T cells.

The library was built from 400 ng RNA with molecular barcoded adaptors for alpha/delta and beta/gamma chains. One entry per CDR3 protein results from TCRdb running MiXCR on the reads. Of 100,000 to 150,000 distinct CDR3 sequences in the sample, about 13% are singletons; the top ten hold 7.5% to 10%. There are a few counts of this clonotype. Its antigen remains unknown. What was sequenced was a population of CD138-negative cells sorted from bone marrow. This TCR derives from a donor over 35 with multiple myeloma.

The CDR3: CASREQRKSYEQYF. The CDR3 DNA reads as TGTGCCTCTCGCGAACAGCGGAAATCCTACGAGCAGTACTTC. This sequence joins TRBV2 and TRBJ2-7; possibly TRBD2 for D (5 bases). Germline CDR1 and CDR2: SNHLY and FYNNEI. CDR3 length: 14 residues. Between the trimmed V and J ends, which lost 11 bases and 1 base, there was a span of 18 bases.